The rows below give T cell receptor beta chains drawn from one sample of a study of cytomegalovirus exposure and HLA in healthy donors. Method: immunoSEQ multiplex PCR; TCRdb's copy keeps in-frame clones and lacks some. The table has about 73,000 clones, approximately 95% seen once; the top ten hold 3% to 4%. The sample was PBMCs. Receptor source: a man aged 18-30 years in good health and CMV-seronegative. Both conserved end residues are part of each CDR3. A D gene is named only where the DNA matches it firmly. Only part of the rows carry a size: once, few, many, or a class if the clone is expanded.

size: .; V: TRBV6-1; D: TRBD1; J: TRBJ1-1; CDR3: CASSDRGVNTEAFF; DNA: TGTGCCAGCAGCGACAGGGGTGTGAACACTGAAGCTTTCTTT
size: .; V: TRBV10-3; D: .; J: TRBJ1-1; CDR3: CAIRRDTENTEAFF; DNA: TGTGCCATCAGACGGGACACCGAGAACACTGAAGCTTTCTTT
size: .; V: TRBV7-2; D: .; J: TRBJ2-1; CDR3: CASSLVVRANEQFF; DNA: TGTGCCAGCAGCTTAGTGGTCAGGGCTAATGAGCAGTTCTTC
size: .; V: TRBV27; D: .; J: TRBJ1-1; CDR3: CASGRPEAFF; DNA: TGTGCCAGCGGGCGTCCTGAAGCTTTCTTT
size: .; V: TRBV5-1; D: .; J: TRBJ2-1; CDR3: CASSLARNEQFF; DNA: TGCGCCAGCAGCTTGGCCCGGAATGAGCAGTTCTTC
size: .; V: TRBV5-4; D: .; J: TRBJ1-4; CDR3: CASSLQGPTNEKLFF; DNA: TGTGCCAGCAGCCTACAGGGTCCAACTAATGAAAAACTGTTTTTT
size: few; V: TRBV6-4; D: TRBD1; J: TRBJ1-5; CDR3: CASLRDRGRSGNQPQHF; DNA: TGTGCCAGCCTCCGGGACAGGGGGCGAAGTGGCAATCAGCCCCAGCATTTT
size: .; V: TRBV4-3; D: .; J: TRBJ2-1; CDR3: CASSQVSKTYNEQFF; DNA: TGCGCCAGCAGCCAAGTCAGTAAGACCTACAATGAGCAGTTCTTC
size: .; V: TRBV14; D: .; J: TRBJ2-7; CDR3: CASSLGAYEQYF; DNA: TGTGCCAGCAGCCTAGGGGCCTACGAGCAGTACTTC
size: .; V: TRBV19; D: TRBD1; J: TRBJ2-7; CDR3: CASNSGQGYEQYF; DNA: TGTGCCAGTAACTCGGGACAGGGCTACGAGCAGTACTTC
size: .; V: TRBV6-6; D: .; J: TRBJ2-4; CDR3: CASKQVGENIQYF; DNA: TGTGCCAGCAAGCAGGTTGGCGAAAACATTCAGTACTTC
size: .; V: TRBV2; D: .; J: TRBJ1-3; CDR3: CASRTTGTGNTIYF; DNA: TGTGCCAGCAGGACTACAGGGACTGGAAACACCATATATTTT
size: .; V: TRBV30; D: TRBD1; J: TRBJ2-7; CDR3: CAWSVTSGTDDSYEQYF; DNA: TGTGCCTGGAGTGTGACCTCCGGGACAGATGACTCCTACGAGCAGTACTTC
size: .; V: TRBV28; D: TRBD1; J: TRBJ2-5; CDR3: CASSKPGQESFTQYF; DNA: TGTGCCAGCAGTAAACCGGGACAGGAGTCCTTCACCCAGTACTTC
size: .; V: TRBV10-3; D: TRBD1; J: TRBJ2-7; CDR3: CAISPGQGTYEQYF; DNA: TGTGCCATCAGTCCGGGACAGGGTACCTACGAGCAGTACTTC
size: .; V: TRBV30; D: .; J: TRBJ1-6; CDR3: CAWSQDTYNSPLHF; DNA: TGTGCCTGGAGTCAGGACACCTATAATTCACCCCTCCACTTT
size: .; V: TRBV30; D: TRBD2; J: TRBJ2-7; CDR3: CAWSGLAGNEQYF; DNA: TGTGCCTGGAGTGGACTAGCGGGCAACGAGCAGTACTTC
size: .; V: TRBV5-1; D: .; J: TRBJ1-3; CDR3: CASSFGGTGNTIYF; DNA: TGCGCCAGCAGCTTCGGGGGAACTGGAAACACCATATATTTT
size: .; V: TRBV28; D: .; J: TRBJ1-2; CDR3: CASRITRPNYGYTF; DNA: TGTGCCAGCAGAATCACGAGGCCCAACTATGGCTACACCTTC
size: .; V: TRBV7-9; D: .; J: TRBJ1-4; CDR3: CASSLAGHGNNEKLFF; DNA: TGTGCCAGCAGCTTAGCGGGCCACGGGAATAATGAAAAACTGTTTTTT
size: .; V: TRBV9; D: TRBD1; J: TRBJ2-7; CDR3: CASSSGFGQGLYEQYF; DNA: TGTGCCAGCAGCTCCGGGTTTGGACAGGGACTCTACGAGCAGTACTTC
size: .; V: TRBV7-2; D: TRBD1; J: TRBJ1-5; CDR3: CASSYITGGRGSQPQHF; DNA: TGTGCCAGCAGTTATATTACAGGGGGCAGGGGGAGTCAGCCCCAGCATTTT
size: .; V: TRBV19; D: TRBD1; J: TRBJ1-2; CDR3: CASSQTGDGYTF; DNA: TGTGCCAGTAGTCAGACAGGGGACGGCTACACCTTC
size: .; V: TRBV13; D: TRBD2; J: TRBJ2-1; CDR3: CASSLSGGAEYNEQFF; DNA: TGTGCCAGCAGCCTAAGCGGGGGGGCAGAATATAATGAGCAGTTCTTC
size: .; V: TRBV5-1; D: .; J: TRBJ2-7; CDR3: CASSSGLMAYEQYF; DNA: TGCGCCAGCAGCTCAGGACTTATGGCCTACGAGCAGTACTTC
size: .; V: TRBV5-1; D: .; J: TRBJ2-7; CDR3: CASSLVGTGVNHEQYF; DNA: TGCGCCAGCAGCTTGGTAGGTACAGGCGTCAACCACGAGCAGTACTTC
size: .; V: TRBV5-6; D: .; J: TRBJ2-6; CDR3: CASSTRGGANVLTF; DNA: TGTGCCAGCAGCACCAGGGGTGGGGCCAACGTCCTGACTTTC
size: .; V: TRBV4-3; D: .; J: TRBJ2-1; CDR3: CASSQRGSAYNEQFF; DNA: TGCGCCAGCAGCCAACGGGGAAGCGCCTACAATGAGCAGTTCTTC
size: .; V: TRBV5-4; D: .; J: TRBJ2-7; CDR3: CASSLEPGQQYF; DNA: TGTGCCAGCAGCTTGGAACCGGGACAACAGTACTTC